A selection of T cell receptor beta chains follows, all from one sample in a study of T cells in Graves' hyperthyroidism and ophthalmopathy. TCRdb itself ran the multiplex PCR reads through MiXCR, one entry per CDR3 protein. The data hold fewer than 250,000 distinct CDR3 sequences, with 15% to 20% observed a single time. The specimen was blood. These receptors were collected from a man aged 50-59 years with Graves' hyperthyroidism. Each CDR3 is given with its conserved first and last residue. The D gene is left open where the match is weak. Size is stated for part of the rows, as once, few or many counts, or as a class when the clone is expanded.

len	v_gene	d_gene	abundance	j_gene	CDR3nt	CDR3aa
16	TRBV19	-	few	TRBJ2-7	TGTGCCAGTAGTAAATCCGGGCCCGCGCCTTCCTACGAGCAGTACTTC	CASSKSGPAPSYEQYF
16	TRBV28	-	few	TRBJ2-1	TGTGCCAGCACCCCGACCACAGGGATCTCCTACAATGAGCAGTTCTTC	CASTPTTGISYNEQFF
16	TRBV3-1	TRBD1	many	TRBJ2-5	TGTGCCAGCAGCCATCTCGGGACAGGGGTAAAAGAGACCCAGTACTTC	CASSHLGTGVKETQYF
16	TRBV25-1	TRBD2	few	TRBJ2-3	TGTGCCAGCAGTGGATTCCTAGCGGGGGGAACAGATACGCAGTATTTT	CASSGFLAGGTDTQYF
15	TRBV20-1	TRBD2	few	TRBJ2-5	TGCAGTGCTAGAGATCGGGAGGGAGTAGGGGAGACCCAGTACTTC	CSARDREGVGETQYF
16	TRBV6-1	TRBD2	-	TRBJ2-3	TGTGCCAGCAGTGTAGTAGCGGGGGCCACCACAGATACGCAGTATTTT	CASSVVAGATTDTQYF
15	TRBV6-1	TRBD1	-	TRBJ1-2	TGTGCCAGTGCTCTGGGGAGGGGGCGAGTACGAGGCTACACCTTC	CASALGRGRVRGYTF
14	TRBV30	-	-	TRBJ2-7	TGTGCCTGGAGTGTTAAGGGCAGACCCCTCGAGCAGTACTTC	CAWSVKGRPLEQYF
15	TRBV28	-	few	TRBJ1-4	TGTGCCAGCAGTAGCCGGACAGCAACTAATGAAAAACTGTTTTTT	CASSSRTATNEKLFF
16	TRBV20-1	TRBD2	medium-sized	TRBJ2-3	TGCAGTGCCCACTTAGGAGCGGGAGGGCTATCAGATACGCAGTATTTT	CSAHLGAGGLSDTQYF
16	TRBV5-1	-	many	TRBJ1-5	TGCGCCAGCAGCTTGTCCTCAGGGGATGGCAATCAGCCCCAGCATTTT	CASSLSSGDGNQPQHF
16	TRBV28	TRBD1	many	TRBJ2-1	TGTGCCAGCAGCCCAGACAGGGAACTAACGTACAATGAGCAGTTCTTC	CASSPDRELTYNEQFF
15	TRBV29-1	-	few	TRBJ2-5	TGCAGCGTTGAAGGGGTGGAGGGGCGGGTAGAGACCCAGTACTTC	CSVEGVEGRVETQYF
14	TRBV20-1	-	few	TRBJ2-1	TGCAGTGCTACTAGGGGGGGCCCATACAATGAGCAGTTCTTC	CSATRGGPYNEQFF
14	TRBV20-1	-	few	TRBJ1-6	TGCAGTGCTTACACCCCAAGGGATAATTCACCCCTCCACTTT	CSAYTPRDNSPLHF
13	TRBV6-1	-	many	TRBJ1-5	TGTGCCAGCAGTGAAGACGCTAACCAGCCCCAGCATTTT	CASSEDANQPQHF
16	TRBV7-2	TRBD2	-	TRBJ2-7	TGTGCCAGCAGCTATTGGACTAGCGGGCGCTCCTACGAGCAGTACTTC	CASSYWTSGRSYEQYF
13	TRBV9	-	few	TRBJ1-1	TGTGCCAGCAGCGTAGGAAGCGGCACTGAAGCTTTCTTT	CASSVGSGTEAFF
13	TRBV7-9	-	many	TRBJ1-1	TGTGCCAGCAGCTTAGGGGCGCAGTCTTGGGCTTTCTTT	CASSLGAQSWAFF
14	TRBV27	-	many	TRBJ2-3	TGTGCCAGCAGAACTACAAGTGGCGCAGATACGCAGTATTTT	CASRTTSGADTQYF
13	TRBV2	-	many	TRBJ2-3	TGTGCCAGCAGTGATTGGGGGACAGATACGCAGTATTTT	CASSDWGTDTQYF
17	TRBV10-3	TRBD2	few	TRBJ2-1	TGTGCCATCAGGGGCGGACTAGCGGGAGGGAGTTGGAATGAGCAGTTCTTC	CAIRGGLAGGSWNEQFF
13	TRBV6-2/TRBV6-3	TRBD2	-	TRBJ2-7	TGTGCCAGCAGGCCGGGACTACTCTACGAGCAGTACTTC	CASRPGLLYEQYF
15	TRBV6-1	-	many	TRBJ2-7	TGTGCCAGCAGCATTACCGGGACACTTGCCTACGAGCAGTACTTC	CASSITGTLAYEQYF
14	TRBV6-1	-	many	TRBJ2-7	TGTGCCAGCAGTGAAGTCAGGGAGAGAGCCGAGCAGTACTTC	CASSEVRERAEQYF
15	TRBV11-3	-	many	TRBJ2-6	TGTGCCAGCAGCTTAGACTCGTACGGGGCCAACGTCCTGACTTTC	CASSLDSYGANVLTF
19	TRBV28	TRBD2	many	TRBJ2-7	TGTGCCAGCAGTTTATTACAGGTCGGACTAGCGGGATTAGTCGACTCGCAGTACTTC	CASSLLQVGLAGLVDSQYF
15	TRBV6-2/TRBV6-3	-	few	TRBJ2-3	TGTGCCAGCAGGCGCTACAGTGGGGGTACAGATACGCAGTATTTT	CASRRYSGGTDTQYF
13	TRBV12-3/TRBV12-4	-	many	TRBJ2-3	TGTGCCAGCAGTTTGAATAGACCAGATACGCAGTATTTT	CASSLNRPDTQYF
16	TRBV24-1	TRBD2	many	TRBJ2-1	TGTGCCACCAGTCCTAGCGGGATGAGAAGCTACAATGAGCAGTTCTTC	CATSPSGMRSYNEQFF
14	TRBV18	-	many	TRBJ1-1	TGTGCCAGCTCATATCAGGGCGGTAACACTGAAGCTTTCTTT	CASSYQGGNTEAFF
15	TRBV6-5	-	-	TRBJ2-1	TGTGCCAGCAGTGACAATGGGCAGGGAAGCAATGAGCAGTTCTTC	CASSDNGQGSNEQFF
16	TRBV19	-	-	TRBJ1-2	TGTGCCAGTACCAATTCCCGCCAGGGATCATGGTATGGCTACACCTTC	CASTNSRQGSWYGYTF
13	TRBV6-5	-	once	TRBJ2-7	TGTGCCAGCAGTTCCTACTCATCCTCCGAGCAGTACTTC	CASSSYSSSEQYF
13	TRBV6-1	TRBD1	few	TRBJ1-4	TGTGCCAGCAGGGACAGGGCCTCCGAAAAACTGTTTTTT	CASRDRASEKLFF
13	TRBV27	-	many	TRBJ2-3	TGTGCCAGCAGTTTAGGGTCCGCAGATACGCAGTATTTT	CASSLGSADTQYF
15	TRBV12-3/TRBV12-4	TRBD2	many	TRBJ2-2	TGTGCCAGCAGACGACGGACTAGCGGGACCGGGGAGCTGTTTTTT	CASRRRTSGTGELFF
16	TRBV18	TRBD1	many	TRBJ1-1	TGTGCCAGCTCACCAGTCACAGGGGGCGCAGGCACTGAAGCTTTCTTT	CASSPVTGGAGTEAFF
15	TRBV6-1	TRBD2	many	TRBJ2-7	TGTGCCAGCACGTCCGGGGGGTTCGGTATCTACGAGCAGTACTTC	CASTSGGFGIYEQYF
15	TRBV5-1	-	-	TRBJ2-7	TGCGCCAGCAGCTTGAGGGCCGGGAGAGAATACGAGCAGTACTTC	CASSLRAGREYEQYF
14	TRBV5-1	-	many	TRBJ2-1	TGCGCCAGCACATCAACCAGGGGGGTAAATGAGCAGTTCTTC	CASTSTRGVNEQFF
14	TRBV7-9	-	many	TRBJ2-3	TGTGCCAGCAGCTTAACAGGCTTGGGAGATACGCAGTATTTT	CASSLTGLGDTQYF
18	TRBV7-8	-	many	TRBJ1-5	TGTGCCAGCAGCTTAGAATGGGGAACAGGGTCTAGCAATCAGCCCCAGCATTTT	CASSLEWGTGSSNQPQHF
13	TRBV20-1	-	many	TRBJ1-1	TGCAGTGTTGACCGACGGGGGAACACTGAAGCTTTCTTT	CSVDRRGNTEAFF
15	TRBV9	-	-	TRBJ2-7	TGTGCCAGCAGCGTAGAACTGGAAAGCTCCTACGAGCAGTACTTC	CASSVELESSYEQYF
14	TRBV7-8	-	-	TRBJ2-5	TGTGCCAGCAGCCCCAGGTGGGGGAGGGAGACCCAGTACTTC	CASSPRWGRETQYF
14	TRBV28	TRBD1	-	TRBJ1-5	TGTGCCAGCAGTTGGGACAGTAGCAATCAGCCCCAGCATTTT	CASSWDSSNQPQHF
14	TRBV7-8	-	-	TRBJ2-2	TGTGCCGGGGACCGGGACGAGAACACCGGGGAGCTGTTTTTT	CAGDRDENTGELFF
13	TRBV20-1	TRBD2	-	TRBJ2-7	TGCAGTGCTAGATCGGGAGGCTCCTACGAGCAGTACTTC	CSARSGGSYEQYF
16	TRBV4-1	TRBD1	-	TRBJ1-4	TGCGCCAGCAGCCAAGTGACAGGGCTTACTAATGAAAAACTGTTTTTT	CASSQVTGLTNEKLFF
11	TRBV6-1	-	-	TRBJ1-1	TGTGCCAGCAGTGAACGGAGGTCGGCTTTCTTT	CASSERRSAFF
14	TRBV11-2	TRBD2	many	TRBJ2-1	TGTGCCAGCAGCTTAGGGACTAGCGGTGATGAGCAGTTCTTC	CASSLGTSGDEQFF
17	TRBV18	-	-	TRBJ1-3	TGTGCCAGCTCACTCCGGGATCCGCTTTTCTCTGGAAACACCATATATTTT	CASSLRDPLFSGNTIYF
12	TRBV5-6	-	-	TRBJ2-1	TGTGCCAGCACCACTTTCCGAGAGGAGCAGTTCTTC	CASTTFREEQFF
16	TRBV27	-	many	TRBJ2-7	TGTGCCAGCAGTCCCCAAGCCGCGGGCCTTAACTACGAGCAGTACTTC	CASSPQAAGLNYEQYF
14	TRBV28	-	few	TRBJ1-4	TGTGCCGTCTCCGCCGGGCCTACTAATGAAAAACTGTTTTTT	CAVSAGPTNEKLFF
13	TRBV28	-	many	TRBJ2-1	TGTGCCACTTCCAGGGGACTTGACAATGAGCAGTTCTTC	CATSRGLDNEQFF
14	TRBV11-3	-	few	TRBJ2-2	TGTGCCAGCAGCTTGAGGGGGGAAGCCGGGGAGCTGTTTTTT	CASSLRGEAGELFF
14	TRBV6-2/TRBV6-3	TRBD1	once	TRBJ1-2	TGTGCCAGCAGTGGGGGACAGGGGACCTATGGCTACACCTTC	CASSGGQGTYGYTF
17	TRBV24-1	TRBD2	many	TRBJ2-1	TGTGCCACCAGTGATTTGAAGGAGGGAGGGACGAACAATGAGCAGTTCTTC	CATSDLKEGGTNNEQFF